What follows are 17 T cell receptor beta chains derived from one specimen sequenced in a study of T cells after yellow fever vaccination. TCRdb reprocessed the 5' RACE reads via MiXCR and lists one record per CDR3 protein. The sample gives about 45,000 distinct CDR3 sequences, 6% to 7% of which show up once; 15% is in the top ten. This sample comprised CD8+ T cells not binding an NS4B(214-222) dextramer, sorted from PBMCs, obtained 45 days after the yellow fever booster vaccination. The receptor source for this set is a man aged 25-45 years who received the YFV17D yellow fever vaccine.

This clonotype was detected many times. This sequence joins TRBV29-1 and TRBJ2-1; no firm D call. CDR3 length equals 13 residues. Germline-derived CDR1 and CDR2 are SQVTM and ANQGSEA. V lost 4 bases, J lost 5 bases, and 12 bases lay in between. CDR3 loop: CSVVGRVHNEQFF. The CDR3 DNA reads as TGCAGCGTTGTCGGTCGGGTGCACAATGAGCAGTTCTTC.

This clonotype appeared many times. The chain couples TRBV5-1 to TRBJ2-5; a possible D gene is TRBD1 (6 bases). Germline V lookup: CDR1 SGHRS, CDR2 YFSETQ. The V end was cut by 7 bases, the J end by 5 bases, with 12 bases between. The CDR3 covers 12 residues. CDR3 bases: TGCGCCAGCGGAACAGGGAGCGAGACCCAGTACTTC. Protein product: CASGTGSETQYF.

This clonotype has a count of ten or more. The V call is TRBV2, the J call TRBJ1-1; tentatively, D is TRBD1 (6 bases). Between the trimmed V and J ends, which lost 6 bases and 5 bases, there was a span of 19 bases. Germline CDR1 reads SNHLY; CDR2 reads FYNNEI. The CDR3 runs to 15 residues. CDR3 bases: TGTGCCAGCAGCCTTGTAGGGGGGGGAGAAACTGAAGCTTTCTTT. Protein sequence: CASSLVGGGETEAFF.

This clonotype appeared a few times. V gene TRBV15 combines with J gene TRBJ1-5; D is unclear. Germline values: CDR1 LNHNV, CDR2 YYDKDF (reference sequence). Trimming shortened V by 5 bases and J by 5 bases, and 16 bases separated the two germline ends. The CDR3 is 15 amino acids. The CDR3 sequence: CATSAPGGPDQPQHF. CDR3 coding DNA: TGTGCCACCAGCGCCCCGGGCGGCCCCGATCAGCCCCAGCATTTT. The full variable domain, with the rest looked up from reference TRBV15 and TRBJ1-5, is DAMVIQNPRYQVTQFGKPVTLSCSQTLNHNVMYWYQQKSSQAPKLLFHYYDKDFNNEADTPDNFQSRRPNTSFCFLDIRSPGLGDTAMYLCATSAPGGPDQPQHFGDGTRLSIL.

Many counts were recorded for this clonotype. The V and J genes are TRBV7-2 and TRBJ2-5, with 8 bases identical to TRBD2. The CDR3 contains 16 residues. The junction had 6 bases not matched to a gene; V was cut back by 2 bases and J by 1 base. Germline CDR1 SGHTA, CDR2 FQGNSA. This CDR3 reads CASSLSVLAAQETQYF. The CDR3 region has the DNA TGTGCCAGCAGCTTATCAGTACTAGCGGCCCAAGAGACCCAGTACTTC.

The CDR3 loop reads CASIGQGPFRVADTQYF. The CDR3 coding sequence is TGTGCCAGCATTGGACAGGGACCCTTTCGAGTGGCAGATACGCAGTATTTT. V usage is TRBV12-3 or TRBV12-4 and J usage is TRBJ2-3; 8 bases line up with TRBD1. V trimming: 7 bases; J trimming: 4 bases; junction bases outside the gene matches: 16. The CDR3 is 17 residues long.

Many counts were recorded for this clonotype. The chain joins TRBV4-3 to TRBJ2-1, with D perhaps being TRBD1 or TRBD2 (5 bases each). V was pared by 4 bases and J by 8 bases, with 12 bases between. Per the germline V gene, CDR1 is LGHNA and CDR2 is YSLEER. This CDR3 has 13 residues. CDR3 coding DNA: TGCGCCAGCAGCCTTGGGGCGGGCGATGAGCAGTTCTTC. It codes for CASSLGAGDEQFF.

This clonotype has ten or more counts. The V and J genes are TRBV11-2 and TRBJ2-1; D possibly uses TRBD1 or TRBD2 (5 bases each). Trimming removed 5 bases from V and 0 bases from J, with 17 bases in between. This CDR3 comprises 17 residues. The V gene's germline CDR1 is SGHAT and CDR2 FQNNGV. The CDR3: CASSRTGRTPSYNEQFF. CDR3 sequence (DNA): TGTGCCAGCAGCCGAACAGGACGGACTCCCTCCTACAATGAGCAGTTCTTC.

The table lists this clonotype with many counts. The CDR3 spells CSVAAGNQPQHF. DNA for the CDR3: TGCAGCGTTGCGGCAGGCAATCAGCCCCAGCATTTT. The V and J genes are TRBV29-1 and TRBJ1-5; D is unclear. The CDR3 covers 12 residues. V was clipped by 4 bases and J by 2 bases, with 6 bases between them. Germline-derived CDR1 and CDR2 are SQVTM and ANQGSEA.

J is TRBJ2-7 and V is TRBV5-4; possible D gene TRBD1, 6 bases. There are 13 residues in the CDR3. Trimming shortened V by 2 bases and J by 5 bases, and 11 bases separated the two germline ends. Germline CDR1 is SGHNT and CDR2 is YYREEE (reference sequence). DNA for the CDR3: TGTGCCAGCAGCTTAAGGGGGTTCGACGAGCAGTACTTC. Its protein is CASSLRGFDEQYF.

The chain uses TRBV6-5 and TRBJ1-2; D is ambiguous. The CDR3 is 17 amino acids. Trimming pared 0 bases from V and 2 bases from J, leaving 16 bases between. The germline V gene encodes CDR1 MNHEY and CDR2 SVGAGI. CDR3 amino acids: CASSYSLGFSGNYGYTF. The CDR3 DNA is TGTGCCAGCAGTTACTCGTTGGGTTTCTCCGGGAACTATGGCTACACCTTC.

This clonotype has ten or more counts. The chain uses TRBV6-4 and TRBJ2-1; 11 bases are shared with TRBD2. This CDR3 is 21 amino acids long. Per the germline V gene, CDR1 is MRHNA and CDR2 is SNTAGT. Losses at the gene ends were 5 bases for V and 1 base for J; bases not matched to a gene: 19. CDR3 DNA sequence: TGTGCCAGCAGTCCTGCTGCTATATTAGCGGGAGGGCCGGGGTCCTACAATGAGCAGTTCTTC. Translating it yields CASSPAAILAGGPGSYNEQFF.

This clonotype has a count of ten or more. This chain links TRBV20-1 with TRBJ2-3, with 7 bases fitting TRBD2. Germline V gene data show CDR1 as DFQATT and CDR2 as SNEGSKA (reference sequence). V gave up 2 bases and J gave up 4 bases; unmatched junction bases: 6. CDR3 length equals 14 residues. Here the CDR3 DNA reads TGCAGTGCTAGATTCGGCGGGAGCCCAGATACGCAGTATTTT. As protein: CSARFGGSPDTQYF.

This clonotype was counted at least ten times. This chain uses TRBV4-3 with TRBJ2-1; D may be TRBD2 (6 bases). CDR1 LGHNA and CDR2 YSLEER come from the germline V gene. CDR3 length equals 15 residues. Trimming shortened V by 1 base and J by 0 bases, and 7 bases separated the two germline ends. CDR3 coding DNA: TGCGCCAGCAGCCAAGTAGCGGCCTCCTACAATGAGCAGTTCTTC. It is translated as CASSQVAASYNEQFF.

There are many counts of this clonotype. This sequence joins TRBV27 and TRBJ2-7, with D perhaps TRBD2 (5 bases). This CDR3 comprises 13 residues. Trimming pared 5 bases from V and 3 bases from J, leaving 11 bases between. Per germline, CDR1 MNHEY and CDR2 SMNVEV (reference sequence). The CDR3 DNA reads TGTGCCAGCAGTAGCGGAGACTACTACGAGCAGTACTTC. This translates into CASSSGDYYEQYF.

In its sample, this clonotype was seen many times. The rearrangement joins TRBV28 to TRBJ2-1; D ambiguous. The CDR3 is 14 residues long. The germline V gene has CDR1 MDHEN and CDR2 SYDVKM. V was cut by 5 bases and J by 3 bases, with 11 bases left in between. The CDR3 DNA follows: TGTGCCAGCAGTGGCCACGCCCTCTACAATGAGCAGTTCTTC. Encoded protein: CASSGHALYNEQFF.

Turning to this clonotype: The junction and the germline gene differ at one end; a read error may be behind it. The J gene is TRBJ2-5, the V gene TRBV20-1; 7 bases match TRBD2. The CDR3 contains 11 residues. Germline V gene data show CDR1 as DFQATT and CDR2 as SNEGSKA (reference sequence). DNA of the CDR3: TGCAGTGCCGTCGACCCGGGACTACTTCACTTC. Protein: CSAVDPGLLHF.